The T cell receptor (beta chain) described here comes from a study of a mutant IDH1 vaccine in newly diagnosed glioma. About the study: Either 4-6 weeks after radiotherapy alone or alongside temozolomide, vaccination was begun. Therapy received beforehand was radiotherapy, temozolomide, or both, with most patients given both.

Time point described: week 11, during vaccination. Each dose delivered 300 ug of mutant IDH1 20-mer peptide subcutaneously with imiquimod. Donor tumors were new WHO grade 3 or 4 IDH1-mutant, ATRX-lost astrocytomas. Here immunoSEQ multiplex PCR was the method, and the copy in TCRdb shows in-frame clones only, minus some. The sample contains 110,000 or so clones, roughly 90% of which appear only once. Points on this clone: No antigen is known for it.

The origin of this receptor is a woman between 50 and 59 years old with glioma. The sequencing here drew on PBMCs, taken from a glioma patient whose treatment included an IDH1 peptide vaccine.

CDR3 bases: TGTGCCAGCAGCTTCCTACAGGGGAACTATGGCTACACCTTC. Protein sequence: CASSFLQGNYGYTF. The chain is built from TRBV7-9 and TRBJ1-2; TRBD1 matches 7 bases. V lost 3 bases to trimming and J lost 2 bases; unmatched junction nucleotides: 3. The germline V gene has CDR1 SEHNR and CDR2 FQNEAQ (reference sequence). This CDR3 spans 14 amino acids.